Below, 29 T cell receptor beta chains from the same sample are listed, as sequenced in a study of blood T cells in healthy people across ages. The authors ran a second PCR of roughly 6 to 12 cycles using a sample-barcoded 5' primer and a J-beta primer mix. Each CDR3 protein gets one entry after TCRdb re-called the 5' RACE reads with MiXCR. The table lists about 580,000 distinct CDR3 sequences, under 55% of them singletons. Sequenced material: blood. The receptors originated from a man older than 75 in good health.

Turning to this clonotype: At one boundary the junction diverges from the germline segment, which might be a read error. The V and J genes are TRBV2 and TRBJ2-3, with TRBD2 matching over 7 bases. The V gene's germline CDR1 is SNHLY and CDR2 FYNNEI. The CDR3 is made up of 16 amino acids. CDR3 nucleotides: TGTACCAGCAGTGAACTCGGTGCGCCGGGGGGAGATACGCAGTATTTT. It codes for CTSSELGAPGGDTQYF.

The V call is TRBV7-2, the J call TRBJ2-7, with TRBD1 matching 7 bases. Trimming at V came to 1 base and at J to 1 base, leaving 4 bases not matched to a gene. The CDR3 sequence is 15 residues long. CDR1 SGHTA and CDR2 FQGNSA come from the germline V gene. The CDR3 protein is CASSLEGAESYEQYF. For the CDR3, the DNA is TGTGCCAGCAGCTTAGAGGGGGCCGAGTCCTACGAGCAGTACTTC.

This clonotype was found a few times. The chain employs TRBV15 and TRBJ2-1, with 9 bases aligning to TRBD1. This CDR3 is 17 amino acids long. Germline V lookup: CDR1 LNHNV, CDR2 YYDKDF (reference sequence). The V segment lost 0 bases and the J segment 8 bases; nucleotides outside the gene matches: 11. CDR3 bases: TGTGCCACCAGCAGAGATGCGGGGACAGGGTTTTTCTATGAGCAGTTCTTC. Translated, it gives CATSRDAGTGFFYEQFF.

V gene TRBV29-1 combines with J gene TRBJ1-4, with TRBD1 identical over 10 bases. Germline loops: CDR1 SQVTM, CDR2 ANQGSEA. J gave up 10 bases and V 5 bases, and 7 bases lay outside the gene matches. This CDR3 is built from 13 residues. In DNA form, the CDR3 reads TGCAGCGTTTTCGGGACAGGGGAGGGAAAACTGTTTTTT. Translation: CSVFGTGEGKLFF. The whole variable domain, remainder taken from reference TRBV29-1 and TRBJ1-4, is SAVISQKPSRDICQRGTSLTIQCQVDSQVTMMFWYRQQPGQSLTLIATANQGSEATYESGFVIDKFPISRPNLTFSTLTVSNMSPEDSSIYLCSVFGTGEGKLFFGSGTQLSVL.

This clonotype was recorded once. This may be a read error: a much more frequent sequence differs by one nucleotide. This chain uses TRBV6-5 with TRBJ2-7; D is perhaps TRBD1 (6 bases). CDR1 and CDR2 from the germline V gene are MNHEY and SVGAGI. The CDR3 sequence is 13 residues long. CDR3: CACSKTGPHEQYF. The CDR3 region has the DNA TGTGCCTGCAGCAAGACAGGTCCCCACGAGCAGTACTTC.

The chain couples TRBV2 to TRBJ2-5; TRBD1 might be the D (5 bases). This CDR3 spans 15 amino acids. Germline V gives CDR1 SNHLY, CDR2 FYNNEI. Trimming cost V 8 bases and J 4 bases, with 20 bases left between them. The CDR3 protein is CASASRGRVGETQYF. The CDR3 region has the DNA TGTGCCAGCGCATCTAGGGGCAGGGTTGGAGAGACCCAGTACTTC.

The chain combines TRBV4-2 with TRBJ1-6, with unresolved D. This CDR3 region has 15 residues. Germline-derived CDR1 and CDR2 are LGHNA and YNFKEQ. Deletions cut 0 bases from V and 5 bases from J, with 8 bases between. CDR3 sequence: CASSQEGYDNSPLHF. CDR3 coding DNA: TGTGCCAGCAGCCAAGAGGGCTACGATAATTCACCCCTCCACTTT.

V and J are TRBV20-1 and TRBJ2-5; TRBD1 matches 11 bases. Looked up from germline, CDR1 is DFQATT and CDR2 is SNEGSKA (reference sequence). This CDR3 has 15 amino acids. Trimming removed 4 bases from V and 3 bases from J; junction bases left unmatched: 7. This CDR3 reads CSANGQGAREETQYF. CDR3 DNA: TGCAGTGCTAACGGACAGGGGGCGAGGGAAGAGACCCAGTACTTC.

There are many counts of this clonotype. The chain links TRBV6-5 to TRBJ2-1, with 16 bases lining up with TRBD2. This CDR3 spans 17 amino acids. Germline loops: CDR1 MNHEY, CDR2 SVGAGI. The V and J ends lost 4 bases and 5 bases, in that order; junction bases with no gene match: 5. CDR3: CASSSPGLAGGHNEQFF. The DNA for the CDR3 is TGTGCCAGCAGTTCTCCGGGACTAGCGGGAGGGCACAATGAGCAGTTCTTC.

The CDR3 sequence is CSARDIQGADIQYF. CDR3 nucleotides: TGCAGTGCTAGAGATATCCAGGGGGCGGACATTCAGTACTTC. The V and J genes are TRBV20-1 and TRBJ2-4; 8 nucleotides match TRBD1. The CDR3 runs 14 residues. V gave up 0 bases and J gave up 8 bases; unmatched junction bases: 6. CDR1 is DFQATT, CDR2 SNEGSKA, per germline (reference sequence).

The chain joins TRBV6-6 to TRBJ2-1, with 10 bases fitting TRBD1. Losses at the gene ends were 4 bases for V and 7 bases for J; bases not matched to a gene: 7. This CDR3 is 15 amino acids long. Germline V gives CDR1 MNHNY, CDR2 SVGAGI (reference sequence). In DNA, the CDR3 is TGTGCCAGCAGTTCTGTGGACAGGGGGGCGAATGAGCAGTTCTTC. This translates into CASSSVDRGANEQFF.

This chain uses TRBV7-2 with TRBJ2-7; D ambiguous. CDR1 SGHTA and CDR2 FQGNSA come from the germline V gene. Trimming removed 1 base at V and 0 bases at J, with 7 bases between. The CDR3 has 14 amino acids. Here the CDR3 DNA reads TGTGCCAGCAGCTTAGATGTGGGCTCCTACGAGCAGTACTTC. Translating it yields CASSLDVGSYEQYF.

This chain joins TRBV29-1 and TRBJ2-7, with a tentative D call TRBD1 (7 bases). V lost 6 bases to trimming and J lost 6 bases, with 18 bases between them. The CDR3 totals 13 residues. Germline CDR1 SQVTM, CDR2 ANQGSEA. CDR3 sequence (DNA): TGCAGCGTGGCCGACAGGGAGGTACTCGAGCAGTACTTC. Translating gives CSVADREVLEQYF.

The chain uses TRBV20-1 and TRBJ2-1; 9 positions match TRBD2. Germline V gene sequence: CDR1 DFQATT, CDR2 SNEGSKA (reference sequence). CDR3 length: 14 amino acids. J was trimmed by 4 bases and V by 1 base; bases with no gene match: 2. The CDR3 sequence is CSARVTSGYNEQFF. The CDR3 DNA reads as TGCAGTGCTAGAGTGACTAGCGGTTACAATGAGCAGTTCTTC.

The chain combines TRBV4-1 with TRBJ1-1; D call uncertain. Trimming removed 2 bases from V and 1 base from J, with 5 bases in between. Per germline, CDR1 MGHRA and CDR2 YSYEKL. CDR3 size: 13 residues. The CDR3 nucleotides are TGCGCCAGCAGCCAAAGAGGGAACACTGAAGCTTTCTTT. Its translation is CASSQRGNTEAFF.

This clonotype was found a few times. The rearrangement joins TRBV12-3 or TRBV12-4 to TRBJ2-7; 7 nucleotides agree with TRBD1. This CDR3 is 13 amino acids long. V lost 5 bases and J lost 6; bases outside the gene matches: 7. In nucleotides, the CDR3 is TGTGCCAGCAGTGCCAGACAGGGAACCGAGCAGTACTTC. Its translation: CASSARQGTEQYF.

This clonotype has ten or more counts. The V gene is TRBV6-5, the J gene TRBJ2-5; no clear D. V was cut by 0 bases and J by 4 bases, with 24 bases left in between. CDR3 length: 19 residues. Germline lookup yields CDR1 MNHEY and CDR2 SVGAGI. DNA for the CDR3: TGTGCCAGCAGTTACTCGTCCCGACTCAGATTACCGTTCGGAGAGACCCAGTACTTC. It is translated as CASSYSSRLRLPFGETQYF.

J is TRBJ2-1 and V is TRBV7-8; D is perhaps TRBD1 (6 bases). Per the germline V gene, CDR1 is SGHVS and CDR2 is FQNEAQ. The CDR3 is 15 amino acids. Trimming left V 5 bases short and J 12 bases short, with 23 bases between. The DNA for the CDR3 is TGTGCCAGCAGCCACCAGGACAGATGGGGTGGTGGGCAGTTCTTC. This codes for CASSHQDRWGGGQFF.

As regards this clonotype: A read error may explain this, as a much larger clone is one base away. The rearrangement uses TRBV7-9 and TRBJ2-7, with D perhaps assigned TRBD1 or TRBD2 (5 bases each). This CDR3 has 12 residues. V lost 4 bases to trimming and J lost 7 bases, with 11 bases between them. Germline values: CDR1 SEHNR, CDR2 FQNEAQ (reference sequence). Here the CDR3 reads CASSWGSNEQYF. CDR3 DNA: TGTGCCAGCAGCTGGGGGAGCAATGAGCAGTACTTC.

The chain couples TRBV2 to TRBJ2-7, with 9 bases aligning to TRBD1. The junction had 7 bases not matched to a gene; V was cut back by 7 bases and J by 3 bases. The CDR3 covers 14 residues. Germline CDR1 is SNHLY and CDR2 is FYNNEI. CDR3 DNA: TGTGCCAGCACTACCGGGACAGGGAGCTACGAGCAGTACTTC. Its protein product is CASTTGTGSYEQYF.

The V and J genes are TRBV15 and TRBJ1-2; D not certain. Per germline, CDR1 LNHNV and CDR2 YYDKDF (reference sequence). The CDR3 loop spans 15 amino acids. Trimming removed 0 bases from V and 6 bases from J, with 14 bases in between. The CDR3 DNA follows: TGTGCCACCAGCAGAGAAGGATTCGGGGTACATGGCTACACCTTC. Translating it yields CATSREGFGVHGYTF.

CDR3 in DNA: TGTGCCACTAATATCGGGACAGTAAATTCACCCCTCCACTTT. Translated: CATNIGTVNSPLHF. The J gene is TRBJ1-6, the V gene TRBV10-3; 7 bases are shared with TRBD1. There are 14 residues in the CDR3. V lost 10 bases to trimming and J lost 7 bases; unmatched junction nucleotides: 10. Germline CDR1 is ENHRY and CDR2 is SYGVKD.

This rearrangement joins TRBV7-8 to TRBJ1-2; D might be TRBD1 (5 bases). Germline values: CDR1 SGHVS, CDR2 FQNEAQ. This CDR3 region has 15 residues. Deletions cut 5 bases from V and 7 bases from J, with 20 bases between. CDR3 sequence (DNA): TGTGCCAGCAGCCAGGCCGGGGGTGGCTGGCTTGGCTACACCTTC. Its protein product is CASSQAGGGWLGYTF.

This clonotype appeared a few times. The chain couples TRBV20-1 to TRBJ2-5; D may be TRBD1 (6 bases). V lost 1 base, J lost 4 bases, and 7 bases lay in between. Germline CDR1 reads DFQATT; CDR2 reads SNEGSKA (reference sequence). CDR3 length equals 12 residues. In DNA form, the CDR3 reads TGCAGTGCTAGAGGCAGGGGAGAGACCCAGTACTTC. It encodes CSARGRGETQYF.

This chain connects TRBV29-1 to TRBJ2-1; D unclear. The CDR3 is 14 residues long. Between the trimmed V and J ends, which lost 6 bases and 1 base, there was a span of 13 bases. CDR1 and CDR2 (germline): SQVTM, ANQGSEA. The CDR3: CSVPTTFSYNEQFF. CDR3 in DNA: TGCAGCGTACCGACAACTTTTTCCTACAATGAGCAGTTCTTC.

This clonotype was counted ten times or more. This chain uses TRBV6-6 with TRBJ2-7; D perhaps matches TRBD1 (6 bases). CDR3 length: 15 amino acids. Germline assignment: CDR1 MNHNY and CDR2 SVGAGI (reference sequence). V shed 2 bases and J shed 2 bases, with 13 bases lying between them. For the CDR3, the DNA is TGTGCCAGCAGTTACATGGGGGCCCGTACCTACGAGCAGTACTTC. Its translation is CASSYMGARTYEQYF.

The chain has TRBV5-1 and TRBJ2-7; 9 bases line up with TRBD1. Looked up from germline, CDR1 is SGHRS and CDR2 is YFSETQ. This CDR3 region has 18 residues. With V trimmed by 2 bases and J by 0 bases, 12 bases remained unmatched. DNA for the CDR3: TGCGCCAGCAGCTTAGCCCCACCCGGGACAGGGTCCTCCTACGAGCAGTACTTC. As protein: CASSLAPPGTGSSYEQYF.

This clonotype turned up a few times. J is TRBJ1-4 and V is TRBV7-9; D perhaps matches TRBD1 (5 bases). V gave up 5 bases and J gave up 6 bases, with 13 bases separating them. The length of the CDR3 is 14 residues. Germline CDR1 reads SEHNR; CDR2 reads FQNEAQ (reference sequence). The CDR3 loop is CASSPGQGDEKLFF. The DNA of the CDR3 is TGTGCCAGCAGCCCCGGGCAGGGAGATGAAAAACTGTTTTTT.

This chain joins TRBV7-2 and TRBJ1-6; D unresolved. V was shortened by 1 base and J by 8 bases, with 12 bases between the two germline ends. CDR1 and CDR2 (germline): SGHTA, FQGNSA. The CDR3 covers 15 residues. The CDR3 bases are TGTGCCAGCAGCTTAGAGGTTGCAGGATATTCACCCCTCCACTTT. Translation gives CASSLEVAGYSPLHF.